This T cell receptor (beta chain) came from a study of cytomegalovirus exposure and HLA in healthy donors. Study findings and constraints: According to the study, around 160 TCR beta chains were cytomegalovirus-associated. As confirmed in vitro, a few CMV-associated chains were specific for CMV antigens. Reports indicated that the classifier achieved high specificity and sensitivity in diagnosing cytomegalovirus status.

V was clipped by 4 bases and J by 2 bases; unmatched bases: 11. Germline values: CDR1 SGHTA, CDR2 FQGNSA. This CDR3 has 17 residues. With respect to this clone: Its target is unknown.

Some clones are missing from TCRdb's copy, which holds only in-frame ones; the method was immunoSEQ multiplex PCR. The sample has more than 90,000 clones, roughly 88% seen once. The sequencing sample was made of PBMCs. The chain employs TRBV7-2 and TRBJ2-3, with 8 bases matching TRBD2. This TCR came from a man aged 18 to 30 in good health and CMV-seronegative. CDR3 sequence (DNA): TGTGCCAGCAGCTCGACGGGAGGGTCCCCCTTCACAGATACGCAGTATTTT. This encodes CASSSTGGSPFTDTQYF.